Presented here are 21 T cell receptor beta chains from one specimen sequenced in a study of blood T cell repertoires in COVID-19. Profiling relied on immunoSEQ multiplex PCR, and the TCRdb table lists in-frame clones only, not all of them. The data contain over 100,000 clones, roughly 80% of them singletons. The specimen sequenced was peripheral blood. The origin of the receptors is a woman of 80 years or more with active or convalescent COVID-19.

The gene calls are TRBV6-5 and TRBJ2-7; D perhaps matches TRBD1 (6 bases). The CDR3 length is 15 residues. V lost 6 bases to trimming and J lost 4 bases, with 19 bases between them. Per germline, CDR1 MNHEY and CDR2 SVGAGI. The CDR3 DNA follows: TGTGCCAGCAGATATGCCCGGGACATTTCGTACGAGCAGTACTTC. Protein: CASRYARDISYEQYF.

The chain carries TRBV27 and TRBJ2-1; no definite D call. V was shortened by 0 bases and J by 0 bases, with 9 bases between the two germline ends. Germline V gene sequence: CDR1 MNHEY, CDR2 SMNVEV (reference sequence). The CDR3 covers 16 residues. CDR3 DNA sequence: TGTGCCAGCAGTTTATCCATCTTGAGCTCCTACAATGAGCAGTTCTTC. Translated: CASSLSILSSYNEQFF.

This chain connects TRBV28 to TRBJ1-2; TRBD1 might be the D (6 bases). CDR1 and CDR2 (germline): MDHEN, SYDVKM. This CDR3 has 13 residues. Trimming cost V 4 bases and J 4 bases, with 10 bases left between them. CDR3 DNA sequence: TGTGCCAGCAGTTATACAGGGATCTATGGCTACACCTTC. Its translation is CASSYTGIYGYTF.

The V call is TRBV6-5, the J call TRBJ2-5, with D perhaps matching TRBD2 (5 bases). Germline CDR1 reads MNHEY; CDR2 reads SVGAGI. The CDR3 consists of 14 residues. Trimming cost V 1 base and J 2 bases, with 8 bases left between them. The CDR3 DNA reads TGTGCCAGCAGTTACTTCAGCGGTCAAGAGACCCAGTACTTC. Amino acid sequence: CASSYFSGQETQYF.

The chain carries TRBV6-2 or TRBV6-3 and TRBJ1-1; D unclear. V was trimmed by 1 base and J by 7 bases, leaving 16 bases between them. Per germline, CDR1 MNHEY and CDR2 SVGEGT. This CDR3 contains 15 residues. Here the CDR3 reads CASSYFSGRQLEAFF. CDR3 DNA sequence: TGTGCCAGCAGTTACTTTTCGGGTAGGCAGCTTGAAGCTTTCTTT.

The rearrangement links TRBV6-5 to TRBJ2-3, with D tentatively TRBD2 (5 bases). CDR1 and CDR2 from the germline V gene are MNHEY and SVGAGI. Trimming stripped 8 bases from V and 2 bases from J, with 14 bases between. This CDR3 region has 14 residues. The CDR3 DNA is TGTGCCAGCTCGAGGGCAGGACTCACAGATACGCAGTATTTT. Encoded protein: CASSRAGLTDTQYF.

V is TRBV11-2 and J is TRBJ2-5; D might be TRBD1 (6 bases). Deletions cut 4 bases from V and 1 base from J, with 22 bases between. This CDR3 has 18 residues. Germline CDR1 and CDR2: SGHAT and FQNNGV. Written as DNA, the CDR3 is TGTGCCAGCAGCTACGGACAGACTATTACCTTCCCCCAAGAGACCCAGTACTTC. Encoded protein: CASSYGQTITFPQETQYF.

The V gene is TRBV5-1, the J gene TRBJ1-3; 8 bases are a match to TRBD1. The V gene's germline CDR1 is SGHRS and CDR2 YFSETQ. Germline trimming cut 0 bases from V and 4 bases from J; bases unmatched to any gene: 6. The CDR3 totals 16 residues. The DNA of the CDR3 is TGCGCCAGCAGCTTGGTGGGACAGGTGTACGGAAACACCATATATTTT. Translating it yields CASSLVGQVYGNTIYF.

The J gene is TRBJ2-6, the V gene TRBV5-1; D remains unclear. Germline V lookup: CDR1 SGHRS, CDR2 YFSETQ. The V and J ends lost 4 bases and 2 bases respectively, with 4 bases between them. The length of the CDR3 is 13 residues. The chain's CDR3 is CASSAAGANVLTF. In DNA, the CDR3 is TGCGCCAGCAGCGCGGCTGGGGCCAACGTCCTGACTTTC. The full variable domain, in which reference TRBV5-1 and TRBJ2-6 provide the parts outside the CDR3, is KAGVTQTPRYLIKTRGQQVTLSCSPISGHRSVSWYQQTPGQGLQFLFEYFSETQRNKGNFPGRFSGRQFSNSRSEMNVSTLELGDSALYLCASSAAGANVLTFGAGSRLTVL.

The genes are TRBV18 and TRBJ2-7; TRBD1 aligns across 7 bases. The trim removed 3 bases at V and 2 bases at J, leaving 4 bases unmatched. This CDR3 is built from 14 residues. The germline V gene encodes CDR1 KGHSH and CDR2 LQKENI. CDR3 nucleotide sequence: TGTGCCAGCTCACCGACAGGGACGGCCTACGAGCAGTACTTC. This encodes CASSPTGTAYEQYF. The full variable domain, with the rest looked up from reference TRBV18 and TRBJ2-7, is NAGVMQNPRHLVRRRGQEARLRCSPMKGHSHVYWYRQLPEEGLKFMVYLQKENIIDESGMPKERFSAEFPKEGPSILRIQQVVRGDSAAYFCASSPTGTAYEQYFGPGTRLTVT.

Regarding this clone: Other nucleotide sequences in the sample specify the same CDR3. The chain recombines TRBV19 with TRBJ2-7; the match to TRBD2 covers 7 bases. The CDR3 contains 15 residues. The V gene end was trimmed by 2 bases and the J gene end by 0 bases; junction bases not matched to a gene: 4. Germline assignment: CDR1 LNHDA and CDR2 SQIVND (reference sequence). The CDR3 spells CASSILAGDSYEQYF. CDR3 sequence (DNA): TGTGCCAGTAGTATATTAGCGGGCGACTCCTACGAGCAGTACTTC. The complete variable domain, with remaining parts taken from reference TRBV19 and TRBJ2-7, reads DGGITQSPKYLFRKEGQNVTLSCEQNLNHDAMYWYRQDPGQGLRLIYYSQIVNDFQKGDIAEGYSVSREKKESFPLTVTSAQKNPTAFYLCASSILAGDSYEQYFGPGTRLTVT.

The V call is TRBV6-6, the J call TRBJ2-6, with D possibly TRBD1 on 5 matching bases. The CDR3 totals 17 residues. Looked up from germline, CDR1 is MNHNY and CDR2 is SVGAGI (reference sequence). V lost 5 bases and J 6 bases, leaving 20 bases between the germline ends. Here the CDR3 reads CASSQSTGPLAANVLTF. The CDR3 nucleotides are TGTGCCAGCAGTCAATCTACAGGTCCCTTAGCGGCCAACGTCCTGACTTTC.

The rearrangement joins TRBV24-1 to TRBJ2-1, with 10 bases fitting TRBD1. The V gene end was trimmed by 3 bases and the J gene end by 8 bases; junction bases not matched to a gene: 15. This CDR3 contains 18 residues. Germline V gene data show CDR1 as KGHDR and CDR2 as SFDVKD. CDR3 amino acids: CATSDPPDRGLLIHEQFF. The CDR3, as DNA: TGTGCCACCAGTGATCCCCCCGACAGGGGGCTTCTCATCCATGAGCAGTTCTTC.

The CDR3: CASSSGTGAEGYTF. The CDR3 bases are TGCGCCAGCAGCTCGGGGACAGGAGCAGAGGGCTACACCTTC. The chain recombines TRBV5-1 with TRBJ1-2, with 8 bases fitting TRBD1. Per germline, CDR1 SGHRS and CDR2 YFSETQ. There are 14 residues in the CDR3. V lost 3 bases and J lost 8; bases outside the gene matches: 9.

This chain connects TRBV28 to TRBJ2-1; 10 positions agree with TRBD1. With 5 bases clipped from V and 1 base from J, the junction kept 5 bases outside the gene matches. CDR3 size: 16 residues. The germline V gene encodes CDR1 MDHEN and CDR2 SYDVKM. CDR3 nucleotides: TGTGCCAGCAGTCTACGGACAGGGGGTTCCTACAATGAGCAGTTCTTC. Protein sequence: CASSLRTGGSYNEQFF.

The chain combines TRBV6-5 with TRBJ2-1, with a possible D match to TRBD2 (6 bases). The CDR3 sequence is 16 residues long. Germline V gene sequence: CDR1 MNHEY, CDR2 SVGAGI. Trimming pared 2 bases from V and 4 bases from J, leaving 15 bases between. CDR3 protein: CASSYRGSGRYNEQFF. DNA for the CDR3: TGTGCCAGCAGTTACAGAGGGAGCGGGCGTTACAATGAGCAGTTCTTC.

V usage is TRBV10-3 and J usage is TRBJ1-2; tentatively, D is TRBD1 (6 bases). CDR3 size: 12 residues. With 5 bases removed from V and 3 bases from J, the gap between germline ends came to 7 bases. CDR1 and CDR2 from the germline V gene are ENHRY and SYGVKD. CDR3 in DNA: TGTGCCATCAGTTGGACAGACTATGGCTACACCTTC. Translation: CAISWTDYGYTF.

The chain recombines TRBV6-6 with TRBJ1-1; a possible D gene is TRBD1 (6 bases). This CDR3 comprises 14 residues. Germline assignment: CDR1 MNHNY and CDR2 SVGAGI (reference sequence). V lost 8 bases, J lost 0 bases, and 13 bases lay in between. CDR3 sequence (DNA): TGTGCCAGCGCAGACAGGACGTTGAACACTGAAGCTTTCTTT. Encoded protein: CASADRTLNTEAFF.

This sequence joins TRBV7-6 and TRBJ1-1; D gene ambiguous. CDR1 SGHVS and CDR2 FNYEAQ come from the germline V gene. The CDR3 runs 13 residues. Trimming cost V 1 base and J 5 bases, with 8 bases left between them. The CDR3 sequence is CASSLGQVTEAFF. The CDR3 region has the DNA TGTGCCAGCAGCTTAGGGCAGGTGACTGAAGCTTTCTTT. The variable domain in full, with the rest retrieved from reference TRBV7-6 and TRBJ1-1, is GAGVSQSPRYKVTKRGQDVALRCDPISGHVSLYWYRQALGQGPEFLTYFNYEAQQDKSGLPNDRFSAERPEGSISTLTIQRTEQRDSAMYRCASSLGQVTEAFFGQGTRLTVV.

This clone has a handful of counts. V and J are TRBV6-2 or TRBV6-3 and TRBJ1-6; 7 bases are a match to TRBD1. This CDR3 has 16 amino acids. Germline CDR1 reads MNHEY; CDR2 reads SVGEGT. Losses at the gene ends were 0 bases for V and 7 bases for J; bases not matched to a gene: 6. The CDR3 spells CASSYSATGLNSPLHF. CDR3 coding DNA: TGTGCCAGCAGTTACTCAGCGACAGGGCTCAATTCACCCCTCCACTTT.

The chain uses TRBV28 and TRBJ1-1, with 7 bases that match TRBD1. The V gene's germline CDR1 is MDHEN and CDR2 SYDVKM. The CDR3 totals 15 residues. Trimming removed 3 bases from V and 8 bases from J; junction bases left unmatched: 12. DNA of the CDR3: TGTGCCAGCAGTTTGCCCTCGACAGGGTTCCTCGAAGCTTTCTTT. Translated: CASSLPSTGFLEAFF.